This TCR beta chain was retrieved from a study of T cells in Graves' hyperthyroidism and ophthalmopathy. The CDR3 regions of TCR beta were amplified from RNA transcripts. HTBI primers were employed in a first-round RT-PCR of the TCR CDR3. TCRdb used MiXCR to reprocess the multiplex PCR reads, holding one entry per CDR3 protein. This table has 450,000 to 650,000 distinct CDR3 sequences, about 14% appearing once. Comment on this clonotype: Its target is not known.

Findings of the study overall: Among clonotypes expanded in thyroid above 0.001, most were also found in blood. Using 13 V-J features, a model discriminated ophthalmopathy from stable hyperthyroidism.

Fresh peripheral blood, 9.5 to 10 ml of it, supplied the PBMCs. The CDR3 runs to 14 residues. Germline V gene sequence: CDR1 SGHDN, CDR2 FVKESK. V was pared by 3 bases and J by 1 base, with 9 bases between. The clonotype was recovered from a woman in her late teens or twenties with Graves' ophthalmopathy. Specimen: blood. The rearrangement joins TRBV14 to TRBJ1-1; D might be TRBD1 (5 bases). For the CDR3, the DNA is TGTGCCAGCAGCCAGGGACGGTGGAACACTGAAGCTTTCTTT. It codes for CASSQGRWNTEAFF.